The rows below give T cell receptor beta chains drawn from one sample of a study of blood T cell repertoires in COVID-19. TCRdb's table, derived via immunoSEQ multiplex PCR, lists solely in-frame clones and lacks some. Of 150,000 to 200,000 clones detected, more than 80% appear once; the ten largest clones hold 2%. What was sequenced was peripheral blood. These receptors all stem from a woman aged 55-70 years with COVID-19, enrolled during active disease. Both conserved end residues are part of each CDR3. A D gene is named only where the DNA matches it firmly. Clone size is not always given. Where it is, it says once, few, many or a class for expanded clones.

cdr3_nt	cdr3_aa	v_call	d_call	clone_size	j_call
TGTGCCAGCAGCCGTGACAGGGGCGGCGGTGGCTACACCTTC	CASSRDRGGGGYTF	TRBV7-2	TRBD1	.	TRBJ1-2
TGTGCCAGCAGCTTAGCCGGCGGGGGGGGCGACACAGATACGCAGTATTTT	CASSLAGGGGDTDTQYF	TRBV11-3	TRBD2	.	TRBJ2-3
TGTGCCAGCAGCTTGGGGCCCGATCAGCCCCAGCATTTT	CASSLGPDQPQHF	TRBV7-2	.	.	TRBJ1-5
TGTGCCAGCAGCTTAGAGAGGGGGCCGGTTAATTCACCCCTCCACTTT	CASSLERGPVNSPLHF	TRBV7-2	TRBD1	once	TRBJ1-6
TGCAGCGTTGAAGTAGGTCAGGGGGCCACTGAAGCTTTCTTT	CSVEVGQGATEAFF	TRBV29-1	TRBD1	.	TRBJ1-1
TGCAGCGTTGGTCAAGACAGGGATTCGACTAATGAAAAACTGTTTTTT	CSVGQDRDSTNEKLFF	TRBV29-1	TRBD1	.	TRBJ1-4
TGTGCCAGCAGTTACTGGACAGGCCAAGAGACCCAGTACTTC	CASSYWTGQETQYF	TRBV6-5	TRBD1	.	TRBJ2-5
TGCGCCAGCAGCCAAGCCCCTCTCGACAGGGAAGGCAATCAGCCCCAGCATTTT	CASSQAPLDREGNQPQHF	TRBV4-1	TRBD1	.	TRBJ1-5
TGTGCCAGCAGCCCACGGGGGAACACTGAAGCTTTCTTT	CASSPRGNTEAFF	TRBV11-3	.	.	TRBJ1-1
TGTGCCAGTAGTACGGACAGGGCCCACACAGATACGCAGTATTTT	CASSTDRAHTDTQYF	TRBV19	TRBD1	.	TRBJ2-3
TGTGCCAGCAGTTACTCGACAGCCAACACTGAAGCTTTCTTT	CASSYSTANTEAFF	TRBV6-6	.	once	TRBJ1-1
TGTGCCAGCAGCTCCCTTCCAGGGATGGCTGAAGCTTTCTTT	CASSSLPGMAEAFF	TRBV7-3	.	.	TRBJ1-1
TGTGCCAGCAGCCCCACCAGGACAGGGCGATCAACTAATGAAAAACTGTTTTTT	CASSPTRTGRSTNEKLFF	TRBV7-9	TRBD1	once	TRBJ1-4
TGTGCCAGCAGCTTGTTCGGGAGGGGCGCGGGTGGCTACACCTTC	CASSLFGRGAGGYTF	TRBV5-6	.	.	TRBJ1-2
TGTGCCAGTAGGTCAGACAGGGGGCTGAGTGGGGCCAACGTCCTGACTTTC	CASRSDRGLSGANVLTF	TRBV19	TRBD1	.	TRBJ2-6
TGTGCCACCAGCAGAGTCGGACAGACAAATGAAAAACTGTTTTTT	CATSRVGQTNEKLFF	TRBV15	.	.	TRBJ1-4
TGTGCCAGCAGCCCGCGGGACAGAGGAAACACCATATATTTT	CASSPRDRGNTIYF	TRBV9	TRBD1	.	TRBJ1-3
TGTGCCAGCAGTTGGGGCAGACCCTATGGCTACACCTTC	CASSWGRPYGYTF	TRBV6-2/TRBV6-3	.	.	TRBJ1-2
TGTGCCAGCAGCTTGCAGACAGTCAACTATGGCTACACCTTC	CASSLQTVNYGYTF	TRBV7-9	.	.	TRBJ1-2
TGCGCCAGCAGTCAGCAGGGTGGCACCGGGGAGCTGTTTTTT	CASSQQGGTGELFF	TRBV5-1	.	.	TRBJ2-2
TGTGCCAGCAGTTGGGACAGCTCCTCTAACTATGGCTACACCTTC	CASSWDSSSNYGYTF	TRBV6-2/TRBV6-3	TRBD1	.	TRBJ1-2
TGTGCCTGGACTCGCCTACAGAACTCTTATAATTCACCCCTCCACTTT	CAWTRLQNSYNSPLHF	TRBV30	.	.	TRBJ1-6
TGTGCCAGCGCCCAGAACCAAGAGACCCAGTACTTC	CASAQNQETQYF	TRBV9	.	.	TRBJ2-5
TGTGCCAGTAGTATTTTCCCTCTGACAGGGGATCCCAATCAGCCCCAGCATTTT	CASSIFPLTGDPNQPQHF	TRBV19	TRBD1	.	TRBJ1-5
TGCGCCAGCAGTAGTTCTAGCGGGGGCAGACAAGAGACCCAGTACTTC	CASSSSSGGRQETQYF	TRBV10-2	TRBD2	.	TRBJ2-5
TGTGCCAGCCGGGGGGGTCATCAGCCCCAGCATTTT	CASRGGHQPQHF	TRBV27	.	.	TRBJ1-5
TGCGCCAGCTCGCGGGGGGGGTACACTGAAGCTTTCTTT	CASSRGGYTEAFF	TRBV10-2	.	once	TRBJ1-1
TGTGCCAGCAGTAGTCCAGGGGCGCCCCTCCACTTT	CASSSPGAPLHF	TRBV7-2	.	once	TRBJ1-6
TGTGCCAGCTCTATGGAAAGCGGGGGGTACAATGAGCAGTTCTTC	CASSMESGGYNEQFF	TRBV6-4	TRBD2	.	TRBJ2-1
TGTGCCAGCAGTTACTCCGGGGGGAACACTGAAGCTTTCTTT	CASSYSGGNTEAFF	TRBV6-2/TRBV6-3	.	.	TRBJ1-1
TGTGCCAGTAGTATCCACTCGACTAGCGGGGTAGAGACCCAGTACTTC	CASSIHSTSGVETQYF	TRBV19	TRBD2	.	TRBJ2-5
TGTGCCAGCAGTAAGGGACAGCCCTCCAACACTGAAGCTTTCTTT	CASSKGQPSNTEAFF	TRBV6-5	TRBD1	.	TRBJ1-1
TGCGCCAGCAGCCAAGACGGGCAGGGCTATGAAAAACTGTTTTTT	CASSQDGQGYEKLFF	TRBV4-1	.	.	TRBJ1-4
TGCAGCGTTGAATTGACAGGGGGGCCCTCTGGGGCCAACGTCCTGACTTTC	CSVELTGGPSGANVLTF	TRBV29-1	TRBD1	.	TRBJ2-6
TGTGCCAGCCCGGCCGCGAGAGCGGGGAACACCGGGGAGCTGTTTTTT	CASPAARAGNTGELFF	TRBV18	.	.	TRBJ2-2
TGTGCCAGCAGTTACGGGGGAGGGGAGACCCAGTACTTC	CASSYGGGETQYF	TRBV6-5	TRBD2	.	TRBJ2-5
TGTGCCAGCAGCCGGGGCCGGATGAACACTGAAGCTTTCTTT	CASSRGRMNTEAFF	TRBV3-1/TRBV3-2	.	.	TRBJ1-1
TGTGCCAGCAGCCAAGAAACCAGTAACTATGGCTACACCTTC	CASSQETSNYGYTF	TRBV3-1/TRBV3-2	.	.	TRBJ1-2
TGTGCCAGCAGCTTGGAGTCGAGTCCTAGCAATCAGCCCCAGCATTTT	CASSLESSPSNQPQHF	TRBV5-5	.	.	TRBJ1-5
TGTGCCAGCAGTGAAACTTGGGACACTGTAGCCTTC	CASSETWDTVAF	TRBV6-1	.	.	TRBJ1-2
TGTGCCAGCTCACCACGTGATAGCGGGGGGCCTCAAGAGACCCAGTACTTC	CASSPRDSGGPQETQYF	TRBV18	TRBD2	.	TRBJ2-5
TGTGCCAGCAGCCAATCTTCTTCCGGGACAGGGGATTCACCCCTCCACTTT	CASSQSSSGTGDSPLHF	TRBV3-1/TRBV3-2	TRBD1	.	TRBJ1-6
TGTGCCACCAGTGATAGCGGGGATCCATACAATGAGCAGTTCTTC	CATSDSGDPYNEQFF	TRBV24-1	TRBD2	.	TRBJ2-1
TGCGCCAGCAGCTTGCGACAGGGGCCCCACAATGAGCAGTTCTTC	CASSLRQGPHNEQFF	TRBV5-1	TRBD1	.	TRBJ2-1
TGCAGCATCGCCGGGAGCTCTGGAAACACCATATATTTT	CSIAGSSGNTIYF	TRBV29-1	.	.	TRBJ1-3
TGTGCCAGCAGCGGACCGGGACAGGGGTATGGCTACACCTTC	CASSGPGQGYGYTF	TRBV5-4	TRBD1	.	TRBJ1-2
TGTGCCAGTAGTGCGGCGGATCAGGGGGCGATTTTCTTC	CASSAADQGAIFF	TRBV19	TRBD1	.	TRBJ2-1
TGCAGCGTTGAGACAGGGGACTATGGCTACACCTTC	CSVETGDYGYTF	TRBV29-1	TRBD1	once	TRBJ1-2